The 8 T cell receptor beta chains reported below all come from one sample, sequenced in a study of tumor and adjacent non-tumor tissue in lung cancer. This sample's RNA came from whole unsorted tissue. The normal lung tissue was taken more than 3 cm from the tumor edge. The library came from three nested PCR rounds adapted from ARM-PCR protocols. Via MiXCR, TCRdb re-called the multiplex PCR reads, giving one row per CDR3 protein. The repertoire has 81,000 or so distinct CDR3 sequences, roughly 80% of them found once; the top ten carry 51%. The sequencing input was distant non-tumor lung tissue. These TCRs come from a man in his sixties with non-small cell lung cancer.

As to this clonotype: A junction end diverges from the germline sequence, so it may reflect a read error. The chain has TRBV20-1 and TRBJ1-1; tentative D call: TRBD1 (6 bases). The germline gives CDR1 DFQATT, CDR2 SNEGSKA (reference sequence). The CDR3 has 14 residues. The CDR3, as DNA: TGTAGTGATAGAATAGGGGGGACCTACATTGAAGCTTCCTTT. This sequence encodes CSDRIGGTYIEASF.

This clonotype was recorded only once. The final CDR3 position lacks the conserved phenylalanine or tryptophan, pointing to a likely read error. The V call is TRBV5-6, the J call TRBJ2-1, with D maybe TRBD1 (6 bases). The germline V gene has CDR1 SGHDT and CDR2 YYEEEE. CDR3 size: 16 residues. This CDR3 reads CDSIPWGRLRRNEQFL. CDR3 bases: TGTGACAGCATCCCCTGGGGGCGCTTAAGGCGTAATGAGCAGTTCCTC.

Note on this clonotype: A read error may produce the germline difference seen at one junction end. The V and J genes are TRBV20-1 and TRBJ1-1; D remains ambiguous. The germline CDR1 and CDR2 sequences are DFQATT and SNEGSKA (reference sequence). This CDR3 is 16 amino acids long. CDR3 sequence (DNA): TGTAGTGCCCCGACCGGGAGTCAGATCATGAACATTGAAGCTTTCTTT. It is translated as CSAPTGSQIMNIEAFF.

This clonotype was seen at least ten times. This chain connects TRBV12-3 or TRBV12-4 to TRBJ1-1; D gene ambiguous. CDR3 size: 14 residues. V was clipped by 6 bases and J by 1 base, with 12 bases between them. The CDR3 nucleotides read TGTGCCAGCAGAGCGACCACAGAGAACACTGAAGCTTTCTTT. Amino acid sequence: CASRATTENTEAFF.

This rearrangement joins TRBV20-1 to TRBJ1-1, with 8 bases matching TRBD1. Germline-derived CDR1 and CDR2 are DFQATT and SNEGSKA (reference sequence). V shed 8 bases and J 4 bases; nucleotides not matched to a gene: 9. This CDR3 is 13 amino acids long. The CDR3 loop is CSTNTDRGTEAFF. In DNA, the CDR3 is TGCAGTACTAATACCGACAGGGGCACTGAAGCTTTCTTT.

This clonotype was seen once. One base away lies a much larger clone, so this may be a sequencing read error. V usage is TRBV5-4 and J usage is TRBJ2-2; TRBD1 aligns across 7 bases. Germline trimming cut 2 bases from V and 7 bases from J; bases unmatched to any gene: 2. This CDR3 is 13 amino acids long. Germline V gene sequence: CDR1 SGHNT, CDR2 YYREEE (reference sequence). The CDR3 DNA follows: TGTGCCAGCAGCTTACAGGGGTTCGGGGAGCTGTTTTTT. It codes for CASSLQGFGELFF.

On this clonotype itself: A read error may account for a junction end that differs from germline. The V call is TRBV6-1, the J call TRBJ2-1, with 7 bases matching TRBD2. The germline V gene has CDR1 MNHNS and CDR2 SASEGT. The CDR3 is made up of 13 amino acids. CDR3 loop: CANSVGTTNEQFF. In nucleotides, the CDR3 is TGTGCCAACAGTGTGGGGACTACTAATGAACAGTTCTTC.

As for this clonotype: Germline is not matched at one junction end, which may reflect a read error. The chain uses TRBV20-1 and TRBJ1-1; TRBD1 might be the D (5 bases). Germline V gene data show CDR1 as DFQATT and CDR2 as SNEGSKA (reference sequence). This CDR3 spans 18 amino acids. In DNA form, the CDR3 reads TGCAGTACTAGAGATTGGCGGCGGGGCGCGGGGATGAACACTGAAGCTTTCTTT. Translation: CSTRDWRRGAGMNTEAFF.